What follows is one T cell receptor beta chain and its context. Its antigen remains unidentified. This specimen comes from a study of cytomegalovirus exposure and HLA in healthy donors. Study observations and caveats: Through in vitro validation, three CMV-associated chains were shown to be specific for CMV antigens. The TCR clusters that emerged in the first cohort tended, a later analysis found, to co-occur in the approximately 130 validation repertoires. Many donors carried some public TCRs, although rarity characterized most TCR sequences. The study put around 180 TCR beta chains on its list as cytomegalovirus-associated.

Clones were read by immunoSEQ multiplex PCR, and TCRdb kept only the in-frame ones, dropping some. Of a few hundred thousand clones in the sample, roughly 88% were seen once. The sample taken for sequencing was PBMCs. The TCR sequence derives from a woman younger than 35 in good health and CMV-seronegative.

The CDR3 spells CASSSTGGFNQPQHF. DNA of the CDR3: TGTGCCAGCAGTTCGACAGGGGGCTTCAATCAGCCCCAGCATTTT. The genes are TRBV28 and TRBJ1-5, with TRBD1 matching 10 bases. Germline CDR1 and CDR2: MDHEN and SYDVKM. The junction had 3 bases not matched to a gene; V was cut back by 4 bases and J by 3 bases. There are 15 residues in the CDR3.